The 7 T cell receptor beta chains reported below all come from one sample, sequenced in a study of OX40 agonist ivuxolimab in advanced cancers. Profiled with immunoSEQ multiplex PCR; TCRdb holds only in-frame clones, not every one. There are 80,000 or so clones in the sample; over 75% occur only once, and around 7.2% lies in the top ten. The specimen was CD4+ or CD8+ T cells sorted from blood, collected in a trial of the OX40 agonist ivuxolimab. Receptors were obtained from an adult with an advanced solid tumor such as melanoma, head and neck, liver or kidney cancer.

CDR3 bases: TGTGCCAGCAGTCGGAGGGGACAGGTCTACGAGCAGTACTTC. This translates into CASSRRGQVYEQYF. The genes are TRBV25-1 and TRBJ2-7, with 8 positions matching TRBD1. Germline CDR1 reads MGHDK; CDR2 reads SYGVNS. The CDR3 contains 14 residues. V lost 5 bases and J lost 3; bases outside the gene matches: 6.

As to this clone: The same CDR3 also results from other DNA sequences found in this sample. The V call is TRBV9, the J call TRBJ1-1, with D unclear. The ends were cut back, 0 bases at V and 3 bases at J, with 6 bases in the middle. Germline V lookup: CDR1 SGDLS, CDR2 YYNGEE. The CDR3 is made up of 13 amino acids. DNA of the CDR3: TGTGCCAGCAGCGTAGAGTCTCACACTGAAGCTTTCTTT. This encodes CASSVESHTEAFF.

The rearrangement links TRBV7-3 to TRBJ2-1, with 8 bases aligning to TRBD1. Germline V CDR1 and CDR2: SGHTA, FQGTGA. The junction had 5 bases not matched to a gene; V was cut back by 5 bases and J by 5 bases. This CDR3 comprises 14 residues. CDR3: CASSRTGSNNEQFF. The CDR3 region has the DNA TGTGCCAGCAGCCGGACAGGGAGTAACAATGAGCAGTTCTTC.

The chain has TRBV28 and TRBJ2-7, with TRBD2 matching over 8 bases. The CDR3 runs to 16 residues. Unmatched junction bases numbered 13, after V lost 6 bases and J lost 3 bases. Germline lookup yields CDR1 MDHEN and CDR2 SYDVKM. In nucleotides, the CDR3 is TGTGCCAGCAGGGACCGGGGGGGGCTAGGGAGCTACGAGCAGTACTTC. This encodes CASRDRGGLGSYEQYF. The whole variable domain, filled in from reference TRBV28 and TRBJ2-7, reads DVKVTQSSRYLVKRTGEKVFLECVQDMDHENMFWYRQDPGLGLRLIYFSYDVKMKEKGDIPEGYSVSREKKERFSLILESASTNQTSMYLCASRDRGGLGSYEQYFGPGTRLTVT.

A single count supports this clone. The chain joins TRBV5-1 to TRBJ2-6; the D is unclear. The CDR3 sequence is 17 residues long. CDR1 is SGHRS, CDR2 YFSETQ, per germline. Deletions cut 0 bases from V and 0 bases from J, with 10 bases between. The CDR3 coding sequence is TGCGCCAGCAGCTTGGCCGACGGGCCCTCTGGGGCCAACGTCCTGACTTTC. The encoded protein is CASSLADGPSGANVLTF.

The CDR3 bases are TGTGCCAGCAGTCCCCTAGAGAATGGTAGAGCGAACACTGAAGCTTTCTTT. Its protein is CASSPLENGRANTEAFF. The J gene is TRBJ1-1, the V gene TRBV28; D gene unclear. This CDR3 has 17 residues. Trimming took off 5 bases at V and 1 base at J, with 20 bases between the two ends. CDR1 is MDHEN and CDR2 is SYDVKM in the germline V gene.

V and J are TRBV6-1 and TRBJ1-2, with unresolved D. This CDR3 comprises 13 residues. Looked up from germline, CDR1 is MNHNS and CDR2 is SASEGT. V dropped 4 bases and J dropped 5 bases, with 11 bases sitting between them. CDR3 sequence: CASSVAAGYGYTF. The CDR3 nucleotides are TGTGCCAGCAGTGTAGCAGCGGGGTATGGCTACACCTTC.